A selection of T cell receptor beta chains follows, all from one sample in a study of T cells in Graves' hyperthyroidism and ophthalmopathy. TCRdb ran MiXCR on the multiplex PCR reads and lists one entry per CDR3 protein. The sample contains roughly 500,000 distinct CDR3 sequences, over 35% of which appear only once. Material for sequencing was peripheral blood or thyroid tissue (not recorded which). These receptors were obtained from an adult woman with Graves' disease, either hyperthyroidism or ophthalmopathy (not recorded which). The CDR3 runs from the conserved cysteine through the conserved F or W. Fields, in order: clone size, D gene, J gene, V gene, CDR3 protein, CDR3 DNA. D genes are given only for firm matches. Rows give clone size only sometimes, using once, few, many, or a class for an expanded clone.

few,.,TRBJ1-5,TRBV24-1,CATSTSGWDQPQHF,TGTGCCACCAGTACCTCAGGGTGGGATCAGCCCCAGCATTTT
few,.,TRBJ1-5,TRBV15,CATSRSGQSGSQPQHF,TGTGCCACCAGCAGGTCAGGACAATCGGGGAGTCAGCCCCAGCATTTT
few,.,TRBJ2-5,TRBV7-9,CASSLGSSEGQYF,TGTGCCAGCAGCTTAGGGAGCTCAGAGGGCCAGTACTTC
.,.,TRBJ1-1,TRBV2,CASSEEMNTEAFF,TGTGCCAGCAGTGAAGAAATGAACACTGAAGCTTTCTTT
.,.,TRBJ2-2,TRBV7-6,CASSLNGNTGELFF,TGTGCCAGCAGCTTAAACGGGAATACCGGGGAGCTGTTTTTT
many,.,TRBJ2-2,TRBV20-1,CSASNGGTGTGELFF,TGCAGTGCTAGTAACGGCGGCACGGGCACCGGGGAGCTGTTTTTT
many,.,TRBJ1-1,TRBV7-2,CASSLAQGTPEAFF,TGTGCCAGCAGCTTAGCGCAGGGAACCCCTGAAGCTTTCTTT
.,.,TRBJ2-2,TRBV20-1,CSAGDAGNTGELFF,TGCAGTGCTGGAGATGCGGGTAACACCGGGGAGCTGTTTTTT
.,.,TRBJ1-2,TRBV7-9,CASSLLDRDYGYTF,TGTGCCAGCAGCTTACTGGACAGAGACTATGGCTACACCTTC
many,TRBD2,TRBJ2-7,TRBV20-1,CSARGRERVYEQYF,TGCAGTGCTAGGGGGCGGGAGAGGGTCTACGAGCAGTACTTC
few,.,TRBJ2-5,TRBV6-6,CASSGRQGSNQPQYF,TGTGCCAGCAGTGGCAGGCAGGGAAGCAATCAGCCCCAGTACTTC
many,.,TRBJ1-2,TRBV20-1,CSAPIGGSVSQSNYGYTF,TGCAGTGCACCCATTGGAGGGTCAGTTTCTCAATCTAACTATGGCTACACCTTC
.,.,TRBJ2-7,TRBV25-1,CASSQRSGYEQYF,TGTGCCAGCAGTCAAAGGAGTGGTTACGAGCAGTACTTC
.,TRBD1,TRBJ1-2,TRBV10-3,CAISESEDGQGIYGYTF,TGTGCCATCAGTGAGTCGGAAGACGGACAGGGGATTTATGGCTACACCTTC
.,.,TRBJ2-7,TRBV10-1,CASIAGTVYEQYF,TGCGCCAGCATCGCGGGAACAGTGTACGAGCAGTACTTC
.,.,TRBJ1-5,TRBV5-1,CASSLEGRASGTQPQHF,TGCGCCAGCAGCTTGGAGGGCAGGGCCTCGGGCACTCAGCCCCAGCATTTT
.,.,TRBJ2-5,TRBV9,CASSVVAGGETQYF,TGTGCCAGCAGCGTAGTAGCCGGTGGCGAGACCCAGTACTTC
.,TRBD1,TRBJ1-4,TRBV7-2,CASSSGQGYEKLFF,TGTGCCAGCAGCTCGGGACAGGGTTATGAAAAACTGTTTTTT
.,.,TRBJ1-5,TRBV20-1,CSARGLAGPRETQHF,TGCAGTGCTAGAGGGCTAGCGGGACCTCGAGAGACCCAGCATTTT
.,.,TRBJ2-1,TRBV29-1,CSAQASSYNEQFF,TGCAGCGCGCAGGCGTCCTCCTACAATGAGCAGTTCTTC
many,TRBD1,TRBJ2-5,TRBV29-1,CSDPGQGIQETQYF,TGCAGCGACCCGGGACAGGGGATTCAAGAGACCCAGTACTTC
.,TRBD2,TRBJ2-5,TRBV20-1,CSAFSGETQYF,TGCAGTGCTTTTAGCGGGGAGACCCAGTACTTC
.,.,TRBJ1-4,TRBV20-1,CSASLGQTRNNEKLFF,TGCAGTGCTAGCCTTGGACAGACGCGGAATAATGAAAAACTGTTTTTT
many,.,TRBJ1-6,TRBV25-1,CASSLQLGSPLHF,TGTGCCAGCAGTCTTCAGTTAGGTTCACCCCTCCACTTT
.,.,TRBJ1-1,TRBV20-1,CSARDGGTINTEAFF,TGCAGTGCTAGAGATGGAGGGACGATAAACACTGAAGCTTTCTTT
.,.,TRBJ2-7,TRBV7-2,CASSRTQATYEQYF,TGTGCCAGCAGCCGCACACAGGCCACCTACGAGCAGTACTTC
many,.,TRBJ2-2,TRBV2,CASSETGELFF,TGCGCCAGCAGTGAGACCGGGGAGCTGTTTTTT
.,.,TRBJ2-7,TRBV7-9,CASSLTPRWEQYF,TGTGCCAGCAGCTTAACCCCTCGGTGGGAGCAGTACTTC
.,.,TRBJ1-4,TRBV25-1,CASSARVEGRVNEKLFF,TGTGCCAGCAGTGCCCGGGTTGAGGGCAGGGTGAATGAAAAACTGTTTTTT
.,.,TRBJ1-2,TRBV20-1,CSARLDYGYTF,TGCAGTGCTAGGTTAGACTATGGCTACACCTTC
.,TRBD1,TRBJ1-2,TRBV29-1,CSVLTGDDYTF,TGCAGCGTTTTGACAGGGGACGACTACACCTTC
many,TRBD2,TRBJ2-2,TRBV20-1,CSARASGRKGTGELFF,TGCAGTGCTAGAGCTAGCGGGAGAAAGGGCACCGGGGAGCTGTTTTTT
.,.,TRBJ1-1,TRBV15,CAASSPGHNTEAFF,TGTGCCGCCAGCAGCCCGGGACATAACACTGAAGCTTTCTTT
many,TRBD1,TRBJ2-7,TRBV19,CASSTTGGGEQYF,TGTGCCAGTAGTACCACAGGGGGTGGCGAGCAGTACTTC
.,.,TRBJ1-4,TRBV5-1,CASSLYDVNEKLFF,TGCGCCAGCAGCTTGTACGACGTGAATGAAAAACTGTTTTTT
.,TRBD1,TRBJ1-4,TRBV15,CATSSPQGSNEKLFF,TGTGCCACCAGCAGTCCACAGGGGTCCAATGAAAAACTGTTTTTT
.,.,TRBJ1-5,TRBV10-3,CASGLVQVGVSNQPQHF,TGTGCTAGTGGTTTGGTTCAGGTAGGGGTTAGCAATCAGCCCCAGCATTTT
.,.,TRBJ1-5,TRBV20-1,CSASDSLRIYSNQPQHF,TGCAGTGCTTCAGACAGCCTCCGCATTTATAGCAATCAGCCCCAGCATTTT
few,.,TRBJ2-5,TRBV2,CASSLVPAQETQYF,TGTGCCAGCAGCTTAGTCCCAGCTCAAGAGACCCAGTACTTC
.,.,TRBJ1-6,TRBV7-2,CASSSRGYSPLHF,TGTGCCAGCAGCTCGAGAGGGTATTCACCCCTCCACTTT
.,.,TRBJ1-5,TRBV7-9,CASTLGTVSNQPQHF,TGTGCCAGCACCCTTGGTACAGTTAGCAATCAGCCCCAGCATTTT
.,.,TRBJ2-7,TRBV30,CAWSVWGVEQYF,TGTGCCTGGAGTGTATGGGGAGTCGAGCAGTACTTC
.,.,TRBJ2-3,TRBV12-3/TRBV12-4,CASSPLRGAADTQYF,TGTGCCAGCAGTCCTCTCCGGGGGGCAGCAGATACGCAGTATTTT
.,TRBD1,TRBJ2-5,TRBV24-1,CATSEWTGGQETQYF,TGTGCCACCAGTGAATGGACAGGGGGTCAAGAGACCCAGTACTTC
.,.,TRBJ1-4,TRBV4-1,CASSQSGQFNEKLFF,TGCGCCAGCAGCCAAAGCGGACAGTTTAATGAAAAACTGTTTTTT
few,.,TRBJ1-2,TRBV6-1,CASRRDTSGDDGYTF,TGTGCCAGCCGCCGGGACACTTCCGGGGACGATGGCTACACCTTC
.,TRBD1,TRBJ2-7,TRBV10-3,CAKPGQGTYEQYF,TGTGCTAAACCGGGACAGGGGACCTACGAGCAGTACTTC
many,TRBD2,TRBJ2-5,TRBV5-6,CASSVWGGETQYF,TGTGCCAGCAGCGTGTGGGGAGGGGAGACCCAGTACTTC
.,.,TRBJ1-5,TRBV2,CASSANRVSNQPQHF,TGTGCCAGCAGTGCCAACAGGGTAAGCAATCAGCCCCAGCATTTT
.,.,TRBJ2-7,TRBV20-1,CSAQDRPTYEQYF,TGCAGTGCCCAGGACAGACCAACCTACGAGCAGTACTTC
.,.,TRBJ2-5,TRBV24-1,CATTRGYSETQYF,TGTGCCACCACGAGGGGGTACTCGGAGACCCAGTACTTC
.,.,TRBJ2-2,TRBV9,CASSTDYPNTGELFF,TGTGCCAGCAGCACGGACTACCCGAACACCGGTGAGCTGTTTTTT